This T cell receptor (beta chain) was profiled in a study of blood T cell repertoires in COVID-19. About the study: Acute-phase and convalescent COVID-19 samples originated in the United States, Italy and Spain. In each case, the material was cDNA or gDNA derived from T cells, B-cell-depleted T cells, or PBMCs.

Under the authors' procedure: Reference gene primers were amplified, and this amplification served to estimate nucleated cell counts. The method was immunoSEQ multiplex PCR; TCRdb's version includes in-frame clones alone and lacks a portion of them. Clone size and V and J calls were adopted from that table, with D and trimming inferred from the DNA. The data contain some 270,000 clones, 70% to 90% of them singletons. The CDR3 covers 15 residues. CDR1 is MNHEY and CDR2 is SVGAGI in the germline V gene. The V and J ends lost 6 bases and 2 bases, in that order; junction bases with no gene match: 8. Sequenced input: peripheral blood. This chain uses TRBV6-5 with TRBJ2-3; 7 nucleotides line up with TRBD2. This sequence originates from a woman in her 70s with acute or convalescent COVID-19. The CDR3 is CASSAGTIYTDTQYF. In DNA, the CDR3 is TGTGCCAGCAGCGCCGGGACTATCTACACAGATACGCAGTATTTT.